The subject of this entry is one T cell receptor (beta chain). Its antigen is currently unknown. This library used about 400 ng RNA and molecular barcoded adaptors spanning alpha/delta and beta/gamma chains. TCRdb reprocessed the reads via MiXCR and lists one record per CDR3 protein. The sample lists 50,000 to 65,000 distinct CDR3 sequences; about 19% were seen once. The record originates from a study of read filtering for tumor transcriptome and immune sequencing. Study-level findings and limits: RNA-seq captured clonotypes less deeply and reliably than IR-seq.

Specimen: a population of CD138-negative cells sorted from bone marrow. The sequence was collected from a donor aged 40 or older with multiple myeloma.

Here the CDR3 DNA reads TGTGCCAGCAGTCAGTCCGGGGGTATAACCAAAAACATTCAGTACTTC. It translates to CASSQSGGITKNIQYF. V is TRBV12-3 or TRBV12-4 and J is TRBJ2-4; TRBD2 is a possible D gene (6 bases). The V and J ends lost 5 bases and 2 bases respectively, with 16 bases between them. This CDR3 spans 16 amino acids.